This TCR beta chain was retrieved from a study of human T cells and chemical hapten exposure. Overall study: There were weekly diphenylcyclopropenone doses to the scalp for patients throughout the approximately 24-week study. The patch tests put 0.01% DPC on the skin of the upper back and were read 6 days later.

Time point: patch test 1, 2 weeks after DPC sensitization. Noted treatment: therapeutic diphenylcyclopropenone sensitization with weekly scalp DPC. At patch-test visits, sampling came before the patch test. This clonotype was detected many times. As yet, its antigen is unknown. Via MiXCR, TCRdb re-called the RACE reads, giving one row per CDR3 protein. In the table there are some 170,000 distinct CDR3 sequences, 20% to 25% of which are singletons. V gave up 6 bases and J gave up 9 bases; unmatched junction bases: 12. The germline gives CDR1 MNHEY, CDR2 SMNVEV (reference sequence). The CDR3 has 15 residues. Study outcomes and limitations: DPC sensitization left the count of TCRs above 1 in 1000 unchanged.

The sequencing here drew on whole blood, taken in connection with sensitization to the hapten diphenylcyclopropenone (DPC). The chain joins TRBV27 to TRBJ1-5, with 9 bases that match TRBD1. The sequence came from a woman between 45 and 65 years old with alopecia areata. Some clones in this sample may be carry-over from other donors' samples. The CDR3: CASRSQGATLGPQHF. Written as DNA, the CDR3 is TGTGCCAGCAGATCACAGGGGGCCACCCTAGGGCCCCAGCATTTT.